This T cell receptor beta chain is from a study of T cells in women clearing cervical HPV infection. Across the study: For cases, blood was sampled a median approximately 150 days after lesion detection, interquartile range about 90 to 210 days. HLA type could not be excluded as a confounder. Study conclusions and caveats: Associations may precede or follow infection; HPV-specific or memory T cells were not isolated. TRBV6-7 abundance was lower in cases than controls (about 0.099% versus 0.16%).

Here immunoSEQ multiplex PCR was the method, and the copy in TCRdb shows in-frame clones only, minus some. The listing contains approximately 35,000 clones. Looked up from germline, CDR1 is SGHRS and CDR2 is YFSETQ. CDR3 length: 15 amino acids. V lost 4 bases and J lost 4, with 17 bases in between. Of note for this clone: The target antigen is unknown. The read comes to an end 3 residues before the CDR3 does, leaving the germline J gene to fill in the end.

This TCR was sampled from a woman between 18 and 70 years old with a cervical HPV16 infection that either progressed to CIN3+ or cleared (not recorded which). The sequencing input was blood buffy coat. The gene calls are TRBV5-1 and TRBJ1-2; a weak D match, TRBD1 (6 bases). The CDR3 is CASSPEGHWSYGYTF. Incomplete CDR3 DNA: TGCGCCAGCAGCCCGGAGGGACATTGGTCCTATGGC.